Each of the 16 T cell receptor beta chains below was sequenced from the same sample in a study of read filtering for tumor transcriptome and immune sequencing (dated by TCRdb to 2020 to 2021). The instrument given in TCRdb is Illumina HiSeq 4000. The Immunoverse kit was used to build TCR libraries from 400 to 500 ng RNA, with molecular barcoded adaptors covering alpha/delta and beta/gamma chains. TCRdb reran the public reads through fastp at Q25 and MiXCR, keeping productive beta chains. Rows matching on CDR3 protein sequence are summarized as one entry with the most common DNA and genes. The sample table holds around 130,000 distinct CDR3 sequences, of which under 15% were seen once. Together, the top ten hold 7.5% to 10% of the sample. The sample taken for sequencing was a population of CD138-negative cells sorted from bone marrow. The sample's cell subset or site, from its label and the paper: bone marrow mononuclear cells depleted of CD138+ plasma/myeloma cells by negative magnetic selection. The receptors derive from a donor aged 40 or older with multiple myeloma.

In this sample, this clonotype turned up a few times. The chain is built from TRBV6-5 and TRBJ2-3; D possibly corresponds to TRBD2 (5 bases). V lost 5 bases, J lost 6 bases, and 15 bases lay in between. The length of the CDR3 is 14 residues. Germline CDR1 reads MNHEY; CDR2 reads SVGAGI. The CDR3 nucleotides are TGTGCCAGCAGTAATGGTCTCTGGGAGGATACGCAGTATTTT. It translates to CASSNGLWEDTQYF.

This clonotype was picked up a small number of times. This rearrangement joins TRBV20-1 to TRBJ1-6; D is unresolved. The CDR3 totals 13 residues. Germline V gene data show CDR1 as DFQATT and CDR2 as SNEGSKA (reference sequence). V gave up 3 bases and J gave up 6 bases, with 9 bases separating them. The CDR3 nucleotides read TGCAGTGCTAGTATGGCTGGTAATTCACCCCTCCACTTT. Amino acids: CSASMAGNSPLHF.

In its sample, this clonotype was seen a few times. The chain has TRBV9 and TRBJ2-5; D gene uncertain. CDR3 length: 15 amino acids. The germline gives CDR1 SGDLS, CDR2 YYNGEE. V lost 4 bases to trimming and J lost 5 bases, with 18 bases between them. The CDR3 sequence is CASSTDVTPRETQYF. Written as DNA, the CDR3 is TGTGCCAGCAGCACTGACGTGACCCCCCGCGAGACCCAGTACTTC.

As DNA, the CDR3 is TGCAGTGCTAGCGAGCTACAGGGTTTGGGGCAGCCCCAGCATTTT. Translation: CSASELQGLGQPQHF. The gene calls are TRBV20-1 and TRBJ1-5; a weak D match, TRBD1 (6 bases). Germline CDR1 and CDR2: DFQATT and SNEGSKA (reference sequence). V was trimmed by 3 bases and J by 7 bases, leaving 19 bases between them. CDR3 length: 15 amino acids.

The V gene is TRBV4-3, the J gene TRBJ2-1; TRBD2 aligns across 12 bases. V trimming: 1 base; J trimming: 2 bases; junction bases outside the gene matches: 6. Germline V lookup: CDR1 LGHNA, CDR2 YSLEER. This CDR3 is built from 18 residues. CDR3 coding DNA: TGCGCCAGCAGCCAAGTGACTAGCGGGAGTTCTCCCTACAATGAGCAGTTCTTC. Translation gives CASSQVTSGSSPYNEQFF.

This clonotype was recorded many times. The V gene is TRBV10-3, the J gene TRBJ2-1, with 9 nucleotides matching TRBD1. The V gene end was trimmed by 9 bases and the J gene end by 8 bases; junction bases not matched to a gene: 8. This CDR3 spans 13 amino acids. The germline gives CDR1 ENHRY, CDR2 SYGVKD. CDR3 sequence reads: CAIRTGVFDEQFF. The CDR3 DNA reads TGTGCCATACGGACAGGGGTGTTCGATGAGCAGTTCTTC.

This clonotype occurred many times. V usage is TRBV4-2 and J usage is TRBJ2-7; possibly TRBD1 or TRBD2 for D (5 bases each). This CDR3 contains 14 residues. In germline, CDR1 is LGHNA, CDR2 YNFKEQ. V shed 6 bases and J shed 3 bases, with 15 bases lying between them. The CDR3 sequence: CASSPGDVVYEQYF. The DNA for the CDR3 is TGTGCCAGCAGTCCCGGGGACGTAGTCTACGAGCAGTACTTC.

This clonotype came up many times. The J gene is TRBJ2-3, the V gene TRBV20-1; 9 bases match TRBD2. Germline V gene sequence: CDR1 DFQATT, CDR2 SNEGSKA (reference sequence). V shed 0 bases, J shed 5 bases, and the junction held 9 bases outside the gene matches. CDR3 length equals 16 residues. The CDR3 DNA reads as TGCAGTGCTAGAGATCGCGGGAGGGCCGAGGTAGATACGCAGTATTTT. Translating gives CSARDRGRAEVDTQYF.

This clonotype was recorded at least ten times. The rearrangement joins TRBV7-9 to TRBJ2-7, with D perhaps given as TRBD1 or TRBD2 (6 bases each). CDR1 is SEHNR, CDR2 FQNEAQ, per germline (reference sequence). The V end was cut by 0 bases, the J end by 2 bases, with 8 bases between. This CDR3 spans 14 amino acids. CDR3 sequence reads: CASSLAGGTYEQYF. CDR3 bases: TGTGCCAGCAGCTTAGCGGGGGGCACCTACGAGCAGTACTTC.

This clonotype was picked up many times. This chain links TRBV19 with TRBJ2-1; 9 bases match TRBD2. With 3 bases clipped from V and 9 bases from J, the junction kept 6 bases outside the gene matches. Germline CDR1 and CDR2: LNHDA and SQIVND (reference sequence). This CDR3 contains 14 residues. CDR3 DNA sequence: TGTGCCAGTAGTATGACTAGCGGAGGGGGTGAGCAGTTCTTC. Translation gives CASSMTSGGGEQFF.

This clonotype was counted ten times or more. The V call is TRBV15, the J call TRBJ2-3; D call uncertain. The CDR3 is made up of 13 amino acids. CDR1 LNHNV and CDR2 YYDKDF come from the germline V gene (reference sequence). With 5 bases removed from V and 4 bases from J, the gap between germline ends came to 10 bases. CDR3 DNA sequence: TGTGCCACCAGCGTAGGGTATGCAGATACGCAGTATTTT. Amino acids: CATSVGYADTQYF.

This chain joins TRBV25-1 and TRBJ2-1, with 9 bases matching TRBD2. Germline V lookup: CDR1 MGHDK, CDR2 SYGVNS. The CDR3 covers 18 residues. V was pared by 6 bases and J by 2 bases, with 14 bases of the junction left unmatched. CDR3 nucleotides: TGTGCCAGCAGCGATCCCTCCAAGACTAGCGGAACCTACAATGAGCAGTTCTTC. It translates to CASSDPSKTSGTYNEQFF.

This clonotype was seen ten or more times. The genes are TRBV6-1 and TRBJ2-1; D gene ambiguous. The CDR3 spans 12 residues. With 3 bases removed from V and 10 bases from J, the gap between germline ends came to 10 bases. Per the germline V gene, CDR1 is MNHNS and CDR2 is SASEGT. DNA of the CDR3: TGTGCCAGCAGTGACCGGGCACGAGAGCAGTTCTTC. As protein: CASSDRAREQFF.

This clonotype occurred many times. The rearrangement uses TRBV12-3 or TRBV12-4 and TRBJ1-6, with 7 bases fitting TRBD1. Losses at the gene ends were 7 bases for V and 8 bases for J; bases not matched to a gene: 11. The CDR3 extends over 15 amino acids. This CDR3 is CASTFSGTAYSPLHF. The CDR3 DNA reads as TGTGCCAGCACCTTTTCCGGGACAGCCTATTCACCCCTCCACTTT.

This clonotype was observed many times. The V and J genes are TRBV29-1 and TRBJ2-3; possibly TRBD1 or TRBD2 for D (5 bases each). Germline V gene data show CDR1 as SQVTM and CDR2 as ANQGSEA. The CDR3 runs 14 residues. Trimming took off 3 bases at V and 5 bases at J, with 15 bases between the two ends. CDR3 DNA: TGCAGCGTTGATACTCGAGGGACCGGAGATACGCAGTATTTT. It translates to CSVDTRGTGDTQYF.

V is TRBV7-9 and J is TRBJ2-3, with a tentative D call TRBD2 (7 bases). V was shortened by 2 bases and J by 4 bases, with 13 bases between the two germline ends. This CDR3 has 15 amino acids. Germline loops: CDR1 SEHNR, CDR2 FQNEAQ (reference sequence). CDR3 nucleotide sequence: TGTGCCAGCAGCTTATCGGGGGGCGCGGCAGATACGCAGTATTTT. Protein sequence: CASSLSGGAADTQYF.